Presented here are 6 T cell receptor beta chains from one specimen sequenced in a study of blood T cell repertoires in COVID-19. Libraries were prepared by immunoSEQ multiplex PCR; TCRdb keeps only in-frame clonotypes and omits some of them. The sample lists tens of thousands of clones, about four fifths occurring once. Material: peripheral blood. The receptors were sampled from a woman aged 80 or over with acute or convalescent COVID-19.

The chain couples TRBV6-1 to TRBJ1-3; 9 bases match TRBD1. Per germline, CDR1 MNHNS and CDR2 SASEGT. Trimming cost V 0 bases and J 5 bases; bases outside gene matches: 8. The CDR3 is 17 amino acids. The CDR3 DNA is TGTGCCAGCAGTGAAGCGGGCTCCGGGACAGGGCGAAACACCATATATTTT. This gives the protein CASSEAGSGTGRNTIYF.

Of note for this clone: This same CDR3 is encoded by further DNA sequences in the sample. The chain is built from TRBV5-1 and TRBJ2-2, with a tentative D call TRBD2 (7 bases). The V gene lost 4 bases and the J gene lost 3 bases, with 19 bases spanning the gap. Germline V gene sequence: CDR1 SGHRS, CDR2 YFSETQ. This CDR3 has 17 amino acids. The CDR3 sequence: CASSPGGGAFDTGELFF. The CDR3 nucleotides are TGCGCCAGCAGCCCCGGAGGGGGGGCCTTCGACACCGGGGAGCTGTTTTTT.

The J gene is TRBJ2-3, the V gene TRBV20-1; 11 bases agree with TRBD1. This CDR3 has 17 amino acids. CDR1 and CDR2 (germline): DFQATT, SNEGSKA (reference sequence). V lost 3 bases to trimming and J lost 4 bases; unmatched junction nucleotides: 12. The DNA for the CDR3 is TGCAGTGCTAGTGGGGCTTCCGGACAGGGGGCTCCAGATACGCAGTATTTT. Translated, it gives CSASGASGQGAPDTQYF.

J is TRBJ2-7 and V is TRBV7-9, with D possibly matching TRBD1 (5 bases). Germline assignment: CDR1 SEHNR and CDR2 FQNEAQ (reference sequence). This CDR3 region has 13 residues. V was clipped by 4 bases and J by 3 bases, with 10 bases between them. The CDR3 DNA is TGTGCCAGCAGCTCCTCGACAGTCTACGAGCAGTACTTC. Amino acid sequence: CASSSSTVYEQYF.

The chain couples TRBV19 to TRBJ1-5; TRBD1 might be the D (5 bases). The V gene's germline CDR1 is LNHDA and CDR2 SQIVND (reference sequence). Trimming removed 1 base from V and 7 bases from J, with 14 bases in between. The CDR3 runs to 15 residues. The CDR3 here is CASSIVQGIDQPQHF. The CDR3 bases are TGTGCCAGTAGTATAGTCCAGGGTATAGACCAGCCCCAGCATTTT.

This clone has a handful of counts. The chain employs TRBV5-6 and TRBJ1-3, with D unresolved. Germline V CDR1 and CDR2: SGHDT, YYEEEE. The CDR3 sequence is 19 residues long. Trimming took 3 bases from V and 3 from J, leaving 25 bases between them. The CDR3 DNA is TGTGCCAGCAGCTCGTTGTCCCGGCGGGCGCCTCTGGGTGGAAACACCATATATTTT. Protein: CASSSLSRRAPLGGNTIYF.